One sample yielded the 28 T cell receptor beta chains listed below, sequenced in a study of identical twins. Each CDR3 protein gets one entry after TCRdb re-called the 5' RACE reads with MiXCR. Altogether 640,000 or so distinct CDR3 sequences are present, approximately 6.1% being singletons, with the ten largest covering roughly 1.6%. The sequenced sample consisted of naive T cells sorted from blood. The receptors derive from a man aged 18 to 30 in good health.

J is TRBJ1-1 and V is TRBV5-1, with D possibly matching TRBD1 (6 bases). Trimming removed 0 bases from V and 7 bases from J, with 16 bases in between. CDR3 size: 15 residues. Germline V gene sequence: CDR1 SGHRS, CDR2 YFSETQ. In nucleotides, the CDR3 is TGCGCCAGCAGCTTGGCCTTGGGGGGCCGGGATGAAGCTTTCTTT. This gives the protein CASSLALGGRDEAFF.

J is TRBJ1-1 and V is TRBV6-5, with D unclear. Trimming stripped 0 bases from V and 5 bases from J, with 7 bases between. The CDR3 extends over 13 amino acids. CDR1 MNHEY and CDR2 SVGAGI come from the germline V gene. The CDR3 region has the DNA TGTGCCAGCAGTTACTCAGGGCGGACTGAAGCTTTCTTT. Translated, it gives CASSYSGRTEAFF.

The chain employs TRBV10-3 and TRBJ2-3; D may be TRBD2 (5 bases). The CDR3 is 16 residues long. Germline V gene data show CDR1 as ENHRY and CDR2 as SYGVKD. Trimming shortened V by 6 bases and J by 2 bases, and 18 bases separated the two germline ends. CDR3 loop: CAIRDLGADPTDTQYF. The CDR3 DNA is TGTGCCATCAGGGACTTGGGCGCGGACCCCACAGATACGCAGTATTTT.

This clonotype occurred many times. V is TRBV27 and J is TRBJ2-2; 9 bases fit TRBD2. The CDR3 sequence is 14 residues long. V trimming: 0 bases; J trimming: 7 bases; junction bases outside the gene matches: 0. From germline, CDR1 is MNHEY and CDR2 SMNVEV (reference sequence). Here the CDR3 reads CASSLSSGGGELFF. DNA of the CDR3: TGTGCCAGCAGTTTATCTAGCGGGGGCGGGGAGCTGTTTTTT.

This clonotype was detected ten times or more. For the CDR3, the DNA is TGTGCCATCATGGGGACTAGCGGGAGGGGGGATGAGCAGTTCTTC. Translating gives CAIMGTSGRGDEQFF. This rearrangement joins TRBV10-3 to TRBJ2-1, with 16 bases fitting TRBD2. The J segment lost 8 bases and the V segment lost 7 bases, leaving 5 bases of the junction unmatched. Germline values: CDR1 ENHRY, CDR2 SYGVKD. The CDR3 consists of 15 residues.

The chain recombines TRBV3-1 with TRBJ2-2; D is uncertain. CDR1 is LGHDT and CDR2 is YNNKEL in the germline V gene (reference sequence). The CDR3 is made up of 14 amino acids. V lost 5 bases, J lost 5 bases, and 12 bases lay in between. CDR3 nucleotide sequence: TGTGCCAGCAGCGAAGGTTTAGGGACCGGGGAGCTGTTTTTT. Its protein product is CASSEGLGTGELFF.

This clonotype was picked up a small number of times. The chain links TRBV3-1 to TRBJ1-1; D not certain. Trimming stripped 3 bases from V and 0 bases from J, with 8 bases between. This CDR3 has 14 residues. The germline V gene has CDR1 LGHDT and CDR2 YNNKEL (reference sequence). This chain's CDR3 is CASSHSGLNTEAFF. CDR3 DNA sequence: TGTGCCAGCAGCCATTCGGGATTGAACACTGAAGCTTTCTTT.

Comment on this clonotype: Just one base apart from a much larger clone, this may be a read error. V is TRBV5-1 and J is TRBJ2-1, with a weak D call TRBD2 (6 bases). This CDR3 is 15 amino acids long. CDR1 is SGHRS, CDR2 YFSETQ, per germline. DNA of the CDR3: TGCGCCAGCAGCTTCTCCAAATCGGGAGACAATGAGGAGTTCTTC. It encodes CASSFSKSGDNEEFF.

The chain carries TRBV20-1 and TRBJ2-5; TRBD2 might be the D (5 bases). This CDR3 has 14 residues. The ends were cut back, 3 bases at V and 2 bases at J, with 13 bases in the middle. In germline, CDR1 is DFQATT, CDR2 SNEGSKA (reference sequence). The CDR3 nucleotides read TGCAGTGCTAGTAATCCGGGGAAACAAGAGACCCAGTACTTC. This sequence encodes CSASNPGKQETQYF.

The sample holds many counts of this clonotype. The chain carries TRBV15 and TRBJ2-1; maybe TRBD2 (6 bases). Deletions cut 1 base from V and 8 bases from J, with 12 bases between. CDR3 length: 14 amino acids. Germline lookup yields CDR1 LNHNV and CDR2 YYDKDF (reference sequence). This CDR3 is CATSRGGSSDEQFF. CDR3 nucleotide sequence: TGTGCCACCAGCAGAGGTGGGTCTAGCGATGAGCAGTTCTTC. Together with reference TRBV15 and TRBJ2-1, the CDR3 gives the full variable domain: DAMVIQNPRYQVTQFGKPVTLSCSQTLNHNVMYWYQQKSSQAPKLLFHYYDKDFNNEADTPDNFQSRRPNTSFCFLDIRSPGLGDTAMYLCATSRGGSSDEQFFGPGTRLTVL.

This clonotype was picked up many times. This chain uses TRBV5-1 with TRBJ2-1, with TRBD2 matching over 9 bases. This CDR3 has 17 residues. Germline assignment: CDR1 SGHRS and CDR2 YFSETQ. J lost 0 bases, V lost 3 bases, and 7 bases had no gene match. CDR3 amino acids: CASSWGLAPSSYNEQFF. In DNA, the CDR3 is TGCGCCAGCAGCTGGGGACTAGCTCCGAGCTCCTACAATGAGCAGTTCTTC.

This chain joins TRBV3-1 and TRBJ1-6; a weak D match, TRBD1 (5 bases). Deletions cut 3 bases from V and 5 bases from J, with 11 bases between. Germline V gene lookup returns CDR1 LGHDT and CDR2 YNNKEL (reference sequence). The CDR3 runs 15 residues. CDR3 nucleotides: TGTGCCAGCAGCCAGGGCAGGGCCCATAATTCACCCCTCCACTTT. Amino acids: CASSQGRAHNSPLHF.

The CDR3 nucleotides are TGTGCCAGCAGCGGCGGGGTCGATGAGCAGTTCTTC. Translated: CASSGGVDEQFF. The genes are TRBV25-1 and TRBJ2-1, with D possibly matching TRBD2 (6 bases). Germline values: CDR1 MGHDK, CDR2 SYGVNS. The CDR3 is made up of 12 amino acids. V lost 6 bases, J lost 8 bases, and 11 bases lay in between.

The sample holds many counts of this clonotype. The CDR3 is CSVDTGYQQYV. For the CDR3, the DNA is TGCAGCGTTGATACAGGGTACCAGCAGTACGTC. The rearrangement links TRBV29-1 to TRBJ2-7, with D tentatively TRBD1 (6 bases). Trimming cost V 3 bases and J 8 bases, with 11 bases left between them. The CDR3 has 11 amino acids. Germline assignment: CDR1 SQVTM and CDR2 ANQGSEA.

This clonotype was detected only a few times. The chain carries TRBV20-1 and TRBJ1-3; D is unresolved. The V and J ends lost 4 bases and 0 bases respectively, with 16 bases between them. Germline V lookup: CDR1 DFQATT, CDR2 SNEGSKA (reference sequence). The CDR3 totals 16 residues. DNA for the CDR3: TGCAGTGCTAAAAGGGTAGCAGACCGCTCTGGAAACACCATATATTTT. Residues: CSAKRVADRSGNTIYF.

This clonotype was counted ten times or more. J is TRBJ2-7 and V is TRBV6-1; 7 bases are a match to TRBD2. Losses at the gene ends were 5 bases for V and 2 bases for J; bases not matched to a gene: 6. CDR3 length: 14 amino acids. Germline values: CDR1 MNHNS, CDR2 SASEGT. CDR3 sequence reads: CASSPQGLPYEQYV. The CDR3, as DNA: TGTGCCAGCAGTCCCCAGGGACTACCCTACGAGCAGTACGTC.

There are many counts of this clonotype. This chain uses TRBV10-3 with TRBJ2-4; the D is unclear. Per the germline V gene, CDR1 is ENHRY and CDR2 is SYGVKD. V lost 2 bases, J lost 0 bases, and 11 bases lay in between. The CDR3 sequence is 16 residues long. The CDR3 DNA sequence: TGTGCCATCAGTGAGAGGGTCGAGGTAGCCAAAAACATTCAGTACTTC. Its protein product is CAISERVEVAKNIQYF.

This clonotype was counted many times. This rearrangement joins TRBV4-2 to TRBJ2-7, with D maybe TRBD1 (6 bases). The CDR3 extends over 13 amino acids. Per the germline V gene, CDR1 is LGHNA and CDR2 is YNFKEQ. CDR3 residues: CASSQDLTDSPAV. In DNA form, the CDR3 reads TGTGCCAGCAGCCAAGATCTAACGGACAGCCCAGCCGTC.

This clonotype appeared many times. CDR3 amino acids: CASRLQVPETQYF. The CDR3 DNA follows: TGCGCCAGCAGGCTACAGGTTCCGGAGACCCAGTACTTC. This chain uses TRBV5-1 with TRBJ2-5, with D possibly matching TRBD1 (5 bases). CDR1 is SGHRS and CDR2 is YFSETQ in the germline V gene. This CDR3 is built from 13 residues. Trimming stripped 5 bases from V and 5 bases from J, with 13 bases between.

This clonotype appeared many times. The rearrangement links TRBV7-9 to TRBJ2-5; 7 bases fit TRBD1. In germline, CDR1 is SEHNR, CDR2 FQNEAQ (reference sequence). V dropped 1 base and J dropped 3; count of bases not matched to a gene: 5. The CDR3 has 15 amino acids. CDR3 DNA: TGTGCCAGCAGCTTAGGGGCAGGGGGTGAAGAGACCCAGTACTTC. Translated: CASSLGAGGEETQYF.

J is TRBJ1-5 and V is TRBV7-9; D call uncertain. Germline CDR1 SEHNR, CDR2 FQNEAQ (reference sequence). Trimming pared 3 bases from V and 0 bases from J, leaving 12 bases between. CDR3 length: 16 residues. CDR3: CASSLHSSYSNQPQHF. The CDR3 coding sequence is TGTGCCAGCAGCTTGCACAGTTCCTATAGCAATCAGCCCCAGCATTTT.

This clonotype was counted at least ten times. The V and J genes are TRBV12-3 or TRBV12-4 and TRBJ2-3; no definite D call. Trimming took 3 bases from V and 3 from J, leaving 10 bases between them. The CDR3 covers 14 residues. The CDR3 nucleotides read TGTGCCAGCAGTTTCATCGGGTCGACAGATACGCAGTATTTT. Its protein is CASSFIGSTDTQYF.

Many counts were recorded for this clonotype. CDR3 amino acids: CASSPTGTGTDTQYF. CDR3 coding DNA: TGTGCCAGCTCACCAACCGGGACAGGCACAGATACGCAGTATTTT. The rearrangement uses TRBV18 and TRBJ2-3; 7 positions agree with TRBD1. V gave up 2 bases and J gave up 1 base; unmatched junction bases: 3. The CDR3 extends over 15 amino acids. Germline V lookup: CDR1 KGHSH, CDR2 LQKENI.

This clonotype was recorded at least ten times. The CDR3 loop reads CASSLGLAERGGELFF. CDR3 nucleotide sequence: TGTGCCAGCAGCTTAGGACTAGCGGAACGTGGCGGGGAGCTGTTTTTT. V is TRBV5-5 and J is TRBJ2-2, with TRBD2 matching over 10 bases. The CDR3 length is 16 residues. Germline values: CDR1 SGHKS, CDR2 YYEKEE (reference sequence). The V segment lost 2 bases and the J segment 7 bases; nucleotides outside the gene matches: 8.

In its sample, this clonotype was seen many times. The V gene is TRBV5-1, the J gene TRBJ2-6, with D unclear. V was clipped by 0 bases and J by 0 bases, with 16 bases between them. The length of the CDR3 is 19 residues. CDR1 and CDR2 from the germline V gene are SGHRS and YFSETQ. CDR3 amino acids: CASSLVSAAKLSGANVLTF. CDR3 coding DNA: TGCGCCAGCAGCTTGGTTTCGGCAGCGAAGCTCTCTGGGGCCAACGTCCTGACTTTC.

This clonotype turned up a few times. The chain links TRBV15 to TRBJ2-3; D possibly corresponds to TRBD2 (6 bases). The ends were cut back, 0 bases at V and 1 base at J, with 29 bases in the middle. Germline CDR1 LNHNV, CDR2 YYDKDF (reference sequence). CDR3 size: 22 residues. The CDR3 loop reads CATSRDSRGGTSPVGGTDTQYF. In DNA, the CDR3 is TGTGCCACCAGCAGAGATTCACGTGGAGGAACTAGCCCCGTGGGTGGCACAGATACGCAGTATTTT.

The sample holds a few counts of this clonotype. J is TRBJ2-7 and V is TRBV5-1; D could derive from TRBD1 or TRBD2 (5 bases each). Trimming removed 0 bases from V and 2 bases from J, with 9 bases in between. The length of the CDR3 is 14 residues. Germline V gene sequence: CDR1 SGHRS, CDR2 YFSETQ. CDR3 residues: CASSLGVGAYEQYV. The CDR3 bases are TGCGCCAGCAGCTTGGGGGTGGGGGCCTACGAGCAGTACGTC.

The V gene is TRBV10-2, the J gene TRBJ2-7, with 9 bases fitting TRBD1. This CDR3 comprises 14 residues. In germline, CDR1 is WSHSY, CDR2 SAAADI. With V trimmed by 5 bases and J by 3 bases, 5 bases remained unmatched. CDR3 in amino acids: CASSQQGAIYEQYF. The DNA for the CDR3 is TGCGCCAGCAGTCAACAGGGGGCCATCTACGAGCAGTACTTC.